The 2 T cell receptor beta chains listed next were all sequenced from one sample in a study of CD8+ T cells in alopecia areata. Sequencing relied on a cDNA template that was reverse transcribed from extracted RNA. Sequencing used immunoSEQ multiplex PCR; TCRdb keeps in-frame clones, though not all of them. The sample lists 200,000 to 250,000 clones, more than 45% occurring once. The treatment here: oral pan-JAK inhibitor, 5-10 mg twice daily. The sample here was CD4+ T cells sorted from blood, taken at week 4, from a patient treated with tofacitinib. Receptors were obtained from a human donor with alopecia areata.

The chain links TRBV29-1 to TRBJ2-5; 8 nucleotides match TRBD2. Germline CDR1 and CDR2: SQVTM and ANQGSEA. V shed 6 bases and J 5 bases; nucleotides not matched to a gene: 11. The length of the CDR3 is 14 residues. The CDR3 sequence: CSVPSGGVLETQYF. Here the CDR3 DNA reads TGCAGCGTCCCGTCGGGGGGGGTTTTGGAGACCCAGTACTTC.

The chain joins TRBV29-1 to TRBJ1-1; D gene ambiguous. The CDR3 consists of 12 residues. In germline, CDR1 is SQVTM, CDR2 ANQGSEA. Trimming took 4 bases from V and 8 from J, leaving 14 bases between them. The CDR3 here is CSVAATQWEAFF. CDR3 in DNA: TGCAGCGTTGCGGCCACCCAATGGGAAGCTTTCTTT.